The T cell receptor beta chain described here comes from a study of cytomegalovirus exposure and HLA in healthy donors. Study-level findings and limits: One later analysis reportedly identified an Asian-associated ancestry cluster that showed fewer N-insertions than the approximately 700-donor mean.

PCR used 60 Vbeta primers and 13 Jbeta primers. Measured with immunoSEQ multiplex PCR; TCRdb has only the in-frame clones, and not every one. The sample holds 85,000 to 110,000 clones; around 76% are singletons and the top ten take 10%. Trimming cost V 1 base and J 4 bases, with 10 bases left between them. The CDR3 is 15 residues long. Germline loops: CDR1 SGHTA, CDR2 FQGTGA. Details on this clone: Antigen: not known.

The TCR sequence derives from a woman aged 18 to 35 in good health and CMV-seropositive. The chain couples TRBV7-3 to TRBJ2-2; D not certain. The sample was PBMCs. The DNA for the CDR3 is TGTGCCAGCAGCTTAAACCCCCCGGGCACCGGGGAGCTGTTTTTT. Encoded protein: CASSLNPPGTGELFF.